This T cell receptor (beta chain) is from a study of cytomegalovirus exposure and HLA in healthy donors. Study-wide context: Around 200 million T cells yielded around 100 million unique TCR beta sequences, as an earlier analysis found.

Germline V gives CDR1 KGHSH, CDR2 LQKENI. There are 15 residues in the CDR3. J gave up 1 base and V 6 bases, and 5 bases lay outside the gene matches. The primer mix had 60 Vbeta and 13 Jbeta primers. Sequenced by immunoSEQ multiplex PCR; TCRdb stores in-frame clones only, minus some. The sample lists over 100,000 clones; approximately 74% were seen once. What was sequenced was PBMCs. The V and J genes are TRBV18 and TRBJ2-1, with 8 bases that match TRBD2. This TCR derives from a man in his forties in good health and CMV-seropositive. DNA for the CDR3: TGTGCCAGCTCCAGCGGGAGTCGATCCTACAATGAGCAGTTCTTC. Translating gives CASSSGSRSYNEQFF.